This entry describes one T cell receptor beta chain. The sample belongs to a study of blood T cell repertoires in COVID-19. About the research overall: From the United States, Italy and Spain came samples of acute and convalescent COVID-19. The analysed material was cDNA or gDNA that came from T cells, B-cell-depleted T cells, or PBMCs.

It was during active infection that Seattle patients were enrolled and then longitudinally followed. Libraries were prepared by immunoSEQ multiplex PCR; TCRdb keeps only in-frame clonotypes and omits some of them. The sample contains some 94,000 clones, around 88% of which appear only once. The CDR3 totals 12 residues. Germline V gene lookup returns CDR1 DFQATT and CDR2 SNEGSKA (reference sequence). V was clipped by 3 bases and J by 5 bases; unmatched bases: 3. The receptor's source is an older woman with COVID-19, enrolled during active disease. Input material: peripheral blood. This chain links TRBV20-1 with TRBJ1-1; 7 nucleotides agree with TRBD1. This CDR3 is CSASEQGTEAFF. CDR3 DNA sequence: TGCAGTGCTAGTGAACAGGGGACTGAAGCTTTCTTT.